This T cell receptor beta chain was captured in a study of blood T cells in healthy people across ages. Trimming shortened V by 5 bases and J by 5 bases, and 16 bases separated the two germline ends. CDR1 and CDR2 (germline): SEHNR, FQNEAQ (reference sequence). This CDR3 is 15 amino acids long. A second PCR of 7 to 11 cycles used a sample-barcoded 5' primer and a J-beta primer mix. One entry per CDR3 protein, called by TCRdb with MiXCR from the 5' RACE reads. The sample records roughly 800,000 distinct CDR3 sequences, 30% to 45% being singletons. In its sample, this clonotype was seen a few times. Its antigen is as yet unknown. Study-wide results and caveats: Unsorted PBMCs prevented conclusive naive versus antigen-experienced comparison. Unknown CMV status may confound age-related changes in expanded clones. Per million T cells, TCR beta diversity dropped roughly linearly as age increased.

The genes are TRBV7-9 and TRBJ2-1; maybe TRBD1 (5 bases). The clonotype was recovered from a man younger than 35 in good health. Sequencing was carried out using blood. Here the CDR3 reads CASSPSPRGNNEQFF. For the CDR3, the DNA is TGTGCCAGCAGCCCCTCGCCTAGGGGCAACAATGAGCAGTTCTTC.